These 29 T cell receptor beta chains came from one sample sequenced in a study of beta chain features in type 1 diabetes. These receptors are not linked to any known antigen. Findings and limits, study-wide: Patients with Type 1 diabetes showed moderately but significantly shorter TCRB CDR3s in all four CD4+ subsets.

The sequenced template was cDNA made from the entire isolated RNA. Here immunoSEQ multiplex PCR was the method, and the copy in TCRdb shows in-frame clones only, minus some. The sample lists 200,000 to 300,000 clones; about 15% were seen once. Specimen: naive CD4+ T cells from blood. The receptors come from a man aged 30-40 years with type 1 diabetes.

Here the CDR3 reads CASSNLRTFSYNEQFF. As DNA, the CDR3 is TGTGCCAGCAGCAATTTGAGGACTTTCTCCTACAATGAGCAGTTCTTC. The rearrangement joins TRBV21-1 to TRBJ2-1; the table gives TRBD2 as D, unverified against the DNA. TRBV21-1 is a recognized pseudogene. The CDR3 loop spans 16 amino acids.

In its sample, this clone was seen a few times. The rearrangement joins TRBV18 to TRBJ2-5; TRBD2 is a possible D gene (7 bases). Looked up from germline, CDR1 is KGHSH and CDR2 is LQKENI. This CDR3 is 15 amino acids long. Trimming removed 0 bases from V and 5 bases from J, with 13 bases in between. CDR3 in DNA: TGTGCCAGCTCACCACCGCGGGGGCCGCGGGAGACCCAGTACTTC. This gives the protein CASSPPRGPRETQYF.

This clone showed up just a few times. The J gene is TRBJ1-3, the V gene TRBV6-1; D is unresolved. The V end was cut by 1 base, the J end by 3 bases, with 7 bases between. The V gene's germline CDR1 is MNHNS and CDR2 SASEGT. The CDR3 length is 14 residues. The CDR3 sequence is CASSEGAVGNTIYF. The CDR3 DNA reads as TGTGCCAGCAGTGAAGGCGCGGTTGGAAACACCATATATTTT.

In this sample, this clone turned up a few times. The V call is TRBV7-2, the J call TRBJ2-1; possibly TRBD2 for D (6 bases). Per the germline V gene, CDR1 is SGHTA and CDR2 is FQGNSA. Trimming took off 1 base at V and 6 bases at J, with 13 bases between the two ends. The length of the CDR3 is 15 residues. CDR3 DNA sequence: TGTGCCAGCAGCTTAGAGGGACTCCCGTCCAATGAGCAGTTCTTC. Translated: CASSLEGLPSNEQFF.

This chain joins TRBV19 and TRBJ2-7, with TRBD2 as a possible D gene (5 bases). From germline, CDR1 is LNHDA and CDR2 SQIVND (reference sequence). Between the trimmed V and J ends, which lost 7 bases and 4 bases, there was a span of 11 bases. The CDR3 totals 12 residues. The CDR3 DNA sequence: TGTGCCAGTACCTCAAGGGAGTACGAGCAGTACTTC. Amino acid sequence: CASTSREYEQYF.

This clone has more than one count but fewer than ten. The chain joins TRBV25-1 to TRBJ2-1; 10 nucleotides agree with TRBD2. The V segment lost 2 bases and the J segment 7 bases; nucleotides outside the gene matches: 11. The CDR3 is made up of 17 amino acids. In germline, CDR1 is MGHDK, CDR2 SYGVNS. The CDR3 loop is CASSESPVGLADNEQFF. The CDR3 bases are TGTGCCAGCAGTGAAAGTCCCGTCGGACTAGCGGATAATGAGCAGTTCTTC.

The chain uses TRBV6-5 and TRBJ2-7; 7 bases are shared with TRBD1. There are 13 residues in the CDR3. Unmatched junction bases numbered 7, after V lost 6 bases and J lost 5 bases. In germline, CDR1 is MNHEY, CDR2 SVGAGI. The CDR3: CASSPGQLDEQYF. CDR3 DNA sequence: TGTGCCAGCAGCCCGGGACAGCTGGACGAGCAGTACTTC.

This clone was recorded a few times. The rearrangement links TRBV5-4 to TRBJ1-2; 8 bases line up with TRBD1. Losses at the gene ends were 2 bases for V and 4 bases for J; bases not matched to a gene: 4. Germline V gene lookup returns CDR1 SGHNT and CDR2 YYREEE (reference sequence). The CDR3 contains 14 residues. The CDR3 region has the DNA TGTGCCAGCAGCTTACAGGGGGGCGGCTATGGCTACACCTTC. It yields the protein CASSLQGGGYGYTF.

Written as DNA, the CDR3 is TGTGCCAGCAGTTACGTGGGAGGGCCCGTGGATACGCAGTATTTT. Amino acids: CASSYVGGPVDTQYF. This chain links TRBV6-5 with TRBJ2-3; 7 bases line up with TRBD2. Germline values: CDR1 MNHEY, CDR2 SVGAGI. J gave up 6 bases and V 2 bases, and 8 bases lay outside the gene matches. This CDR3 region has 15 residues.

The CDR3 reads CASNPGQYLGTEAFF. CDR3 DNA sequence: TGTGCCAGCAACCCGGGACAGTACCTTGGGACTGAAGCTTTCTTT. The genes are TRBV9 and TRBJ1-1; 7 nucleotides match TRBD1. The germline gives CDR1 SGDLS, CDR2 YYNGEE. The junction had 13 bases not matched to a gene; V was cut back by 6 bases and J by 5 bases. This CDR3 has 15 residues.

This clone was seen more than once but under ten times. The chain couples TRBV29-1 to TRBJ1-2; 11 positions agree with TRBD1. CDR1 is SQVTM and CDR2 is ANQGSEA in the germline V gene. The CDR3 sequence is 15 residues long. The junction had 8 bases not matched to a gene; V was cut back by 3 bases and J by 5 bases. CDR3 DNA sequence: TGCAGCGTTGAGTTTCAGGACAGGGGGCTGTATGGCTACACCTTC. Amino acid sequence: CSVEFQDRGLYGYTF.

This clone was picked up a small number of times. The chain combines TRBV7-2 with TRBJ2-7, with 12 bases lining up with TRBD1. CDR1 is SGHTA, CDR2 FQGNSA, per germline. The CDR3 is 15 amino acids. The ends lost 5 bases at V and 6 bases at J; junction bases unmatched: 8. The CDR3 loop reads CASSKTGTGGLEQYF. CDR3 DNA: TGTGCCAGCAGCAAGACCGGGACAGGGGGCCTCGAGCAGTACTTC.

The chain is built from TRBV6-5 and TRBJ2-7; no clear D. Germline values: CDR1 MNHEY, CDR2 SVGAGI. V was trimmed by 2 bases and J by 1 base, leaving 6 bases between them. The CDR3 is 13 amino acids. The CDR3 DNA is TGTGCCAGCAGTTACCGGTTTTCCTACGAGCAGTACTTC. This encodes CASSYRFSYEQYF.

The table lists this clone with a few counts. The sample contains more than one DNA sequence encoding this CDR3. V and J are TRBV7-9 and TRBJ1-2; D uncertain. Trimming removed 2 bases at V and 1 base at J, with 5 bases between. CDR3 length: 13 residues. In germline, CDR1 is SEHNR, CDR2 FQNEAQ (reference sequence). CDR3 in amino acids: CASSLPGNYGYTF. The CDR3 nucleotides read TGTGCCAGCAGCTTACCCGGTAACTATGGCTACACCTTC.

This clone has only a few counts. The V call is TRBV6-5, the J call TRBJ2-7, with D unresolved. The V end was cut by 3 bases, the J end by 5 bases, with 11 bases between. The germline V gene has CDR1 MNHEY and CDR2 SVGAGI. The CDR3 is 13 amino acids. The CDR3 DNA reads TGTGCCAGCAGTTATAGGTTAGGAGACGAGCAGTACTTC. Its protein is CASSYRLGDEQYF.

This clone has only a few counts. This chain links TRBV11-3 with TRBJ2-4, with 7 bases aligning to TRBD1. Germline V CDR1 and CDR2: SGHNT, YENEEA. This CDR3 contains 13 residues. V lost 5 bases and J lost 4; bases outside the gene matches: 2. The CDR3 protein is CASSPTGKNIQYF. The CDR3 DNA reads TGTGCCAGCAGCCCGACAGGGAAAAACATTCAGTACTTC.

This clone was counted a few times. CDR3 loop: CASSHPGQGSRGYTF. The DNA of the CDR3 is TGCGCCAGCAGTCATCCGGGACAGGGGAGTCGGGGCTACACCTTC. The rearrangement joins TRBV4-1 to TRBJ1-2; 10 nucleotides agree with TRBD1. Germline lookup yields CDR1 MGHRA and CDR2 YSYEKL. The CDR3 runs to 15 residues. J lost 8 bases, V lost 6 bases, and 12 bases had no gene match.

This chain joins TRBV30 and TRBJ1-5, with a tentative D call TRBD1 (6 bases). Germline-derived CDR1 and CDR2 are GTSNPN and SVGIG (reference sequence). The V end lost 1 base, the J end lost 2 bases, and 9 bases lay between the germline ends. The CDR3 has 14 amino acids. The CDR3 sequence is CAWSAGDGNQPQHF. CDR3 coding DNA: TGTGCCTGGAGTGCAGGGGACGGCAATCAGCCCCAGCATTTT.

The table lists this clone with a few counts. CDR3 nucleotide sequence: TGTGCTAGTGGTCCCCGTCGACCAGGGTACACAGATACGCAGTATTTT. Translation gives CASGPRRPGYTDTQYF. The rearrangement links TRBV12-5 to TRBJ2-3; D might be TRBD1 (5 bases). V lost 5 bases and J 2 bases, leaving 17 bases between the germline ends. Germline V gene data show CDR1 as LGHNT and CDR2 as FRNRAP. The CDR3 is made up of 16 amino acids.

This clone was counted only a few times. The chain links TRBV6-4 to TRBJ2-7; no definite D call. Trimming removed 11 bases at V and 5 bases at J, with 4 bases between. This CDR3 spans 8 amino acids. CDR1 is MRHNA, CDR2 SNTAGT, per germline. The CDR3 here is CARNEQYF. CDR3 sequence (DNA): TGTGCCCGTAACGAGCAGTACTTC.

The CDR3 DNA sequence: TGCAGTGCCAATACAGTCTATGGCTACACCTTC. Translating it yields CSANTVYGYTF. The chain recombines TRBV20-1 with TRBJ1-2; D not resolved. Germline CDR1 is DFQATT and CDR2 is SNEGSKA (reference sequence). Trimming removed 6 bases from V and 4 bases from J, with 9 bases in between. The CDR3 has 11 residues.

The chain combines TRBV6-5 with TRBJ1-2; maybe TRBD1 (5 bases). Germline V gives CDR1 MNHEY, CDR2 SVGAGI. The V and J ends lost 0 bases and 7 bases respectively, with 9 bases between them. The CDR3 consists of 13 residues. The CDR3 loop is CASSYSGAGGYTF. CDR3 in DNA: TGTGCCAGCAGTTACTCAGGGGCTGGTGGCTACACCTTC.

This clone was seen more than once but under ten times. This rearrangement joins TRBV11-2 to TRBJ1-3; D might be TRBD1 (6 bases). V lost 8 bases and J lost 0, with 11 bases in between. The CDR3 covers 14 residues. Germline-derived CDR1 and CDR2 are SGHAT and FQNNGV. The CDR3 region is CASLGQSSGNTIYF. DNA for the CDR3: TGTGCCAGCCTCGGACAGAGCTCTGGAAACACCATATATTTT. The full variable domain, its missing parts supplied by reference TRBV11-2 and TRBJ1-3, is EAGVAQSPRYKIIEKRQSVAFWCNPISGHATLYWYQQILGQGPKLLIQFQNNGVVDDSQLPKDRFSAERLKGVDSTLKIQPAKLEDSAVYLCASLGQSSGNTIYFGEGSWLTVV.

This clone was detected a few times. The chain carries TRBV5-1 and TRBJ2-7; D is possibly TRBD1 (5 bases). With 1 base removed from V and 2 bases from J, the gap between germline ends came to 13 bases. The CDR3 sequence is 15 residues long. CDR1 is SGHRS and CDR2 is YFSETQ in the germline V gene. Written as DNA, the CDR3 is TGCGCCAGCAGCTTGACAGGATTTCCCACCTACGAGCAGTACTTC. Its protein is CASSLTGFPTYEQYF.

This clone was found once. This sequence joins TRBV5-1 and TRBJ2-5, with D tentatively TRBD2 (5 bases). The CDR3 has 14 residues. Looked up from germline, CDR1 is SGHRS and CDR2 is YFSETQ. V was pared by 4 bases and J by 0 bases, with 10 bases between. The CDR3 here is CASSGQDYQETQYF. The CDR3 DNA reads TGCGCCAGCAGCGGGCAGGACTACCAAGAGACCCAGTACTTC.

The gene calls are TRBV9 and TRBJ2-5; D is ambiguous. Between the trimmed V and J ends, which lost 3 bases and 1 base, there was a span of 7 bases. CDR1 SGDLS and CDR2 YYNGEE come from the germline V gene. The CDR3 spans 13 residues. In nucleotides, the CDR3 is TGTGCCAGCAGCGGTCCGGGCCAAGAGACCCAGTACTTC. Translated: CASSGPGQETQYF. Together with reference TRBV9 and TRBJ2-5, the CDR3 gives the full variable domain: DSGVTQTPKHLITATGQRVTLRCSPRSGDLSVYWYQQSLDQGLQFLIQYYNGEERAKGNILERFSAQQFPDLHSELNLSSLELGDSALYFCASSGPGQETQYFGPGTRLLVL.

Here the CDR3 reads CASSPPIGGSYNEQFF. CDR3 coding DNA: TGTGCCAGCTCACCACCAATTGGCGGTTCCTACAATGAGCAGTTCTTC. The V call is TRBV18, the J call TRBJ2-1, with unresolved D. CDR1 and CDR2 (germline): KGHSH, LQKENI. The germline V and J ends were trimmed by 0 bases and 1 base, with 10 bases remaining between them. The CDR3 has 16 residues.

The rearrangement uses TRBV5-8 and TRBJ2-5; D is possibly TRBD1 (5 bases). There are 13 residues in the CDR3. Germline loops: CDR1 SGHTS, CDR2 YDEGEE. The germline V and J ends were trimmed by 1 base and 5 bases, with 9 bases remaining between them. The chain's CDR3 is CASSLRGLETQYF. The CDR3 DNA sequence: TGTGCCAGCAGCTTGAGGGGATTGGAGACCCAGTACTTC.

A few counts support this clone. The genes are TRBV9 and TRBJ2-1, with 14 bases matching TRBD2. CDR1 and CDR2 from the germline V gene are SGDLS and YYNGEE. With V trimmed by 4 bases and J by 14 bases, 8 bases remained unmatched. This CDR3 contains 14 residues. Here the CDR3 reads CASSLGLAGGSEFF. The DNA for the CDR3 is TGTGCCAGCAGCCTCGGACTAGCGGGAGGCTCTGAGTTCTTC.